This T cell receptor (beta chain) came from a study of T cell repertoires in cytomegalovirus infection. Looking at the study overall: Public TCR beta signatures marked donors with CMV infection and the matching HLA.

Worth noting for this clonotype: What it recognizes is unknown.

The germline V gene has CDR1 MGHRA and CDR2 YSYEKL. Trimming cost V 0 bases and J 5 bases, with 19 bases left between them. The CDR3 spans 18 residues. TCRdb processed the reads anew with MiXCR; each CDR3 protein has one entry. The table has about half a million distinct CDR3 sequences, 30% to 40% seen once; the top ten hold 15% to 20%. This receptor was obtained from a human donor in good health (CMV status not recorded). Some clones in this sample may be carry-over from other donors' samples. Material: cultured PBMCs, obtained from culture after CMV antigen stimulation. This chain links TRBV4-1 with TRBJ1-4, with a possible D match to TRBD1 (6 bases). The CDR3 loop reads CASSQDRSTQGRNEKLFF. CDR3 in DNA: TGCGCCAGCAGCCAAGACCGCTCAACCCAGGGGAGGAATGAAAAACTGTTTTTT.